The subject of this entry is one T cell receptor (beta chain). The antigen it recognizes is unknown. No much larger clonotype is one base removed from it; base qualities were not supplied. The CDR3 holds 15 amino acids from the cysteine to the phenylalanine. CDR3 DNA is the only sequence kept; it has 45 bases, read in frame from the first base. V is clipped by 0 bases and J by 1 base, and the sequence between their germline boundaries is 10 bases long. From a lookup of the germline V gene (reference sequence), CDR1 and CDR2 are MNHEY and SMNVEV. This sample was included in a study of control samples from healthy donors and cancer patients (dated by TCRdb to 2018 to 2020). Library prep was done by the immunoSEQ multiplex PCR assay. This immuneACCESS table, as held by TCRdb, lists in-frame sequences with V and J called but not all clones. Of the missing ones, under half trace to an unresolved V gene in checked studies; the others have no known cause. Recorded for this sample are several thousand clones; 75% to 95% of them occurred a single time. The ten top clones hold just under 20% of the sample.

This sequence uses TRBV27 and TRBJ2-7, with the D gene uncertain. Sequenced sample: PBMCs. The clonotype originates from a man aged 55-75 years with colorectal cancer. The nucleotide sequence reads TGTGCCAGCAGTTTATCCGGAATCGGTTCCTACGAGCAGTACTTC. It encodes CASSLSGIGSYEQYF.